This T cell receptor (beta chain) was recovered during a study of T cell responses to AZD1222 COVID-19 vaccine. Turning to the study itself: Second-dose groups at about 4 or about 12 weeks were pooled. General observations from the study: Clonal diversity was possibly underestimated, and the donors were mostly white British, with more females.

Note on this clone: What it binds is unknown. At the DNA level, this CDR3 is encoded by other sequences in the same sample as well.

Method: immunoSEQ multiplex PCR; TCRdb's copy keeps in-frame clones and lacks some. This repertoire shows some 130,000 clones, 70% to 90% found once; its top ten account for more than 7%. Trimming removed 1 base from V and 1 base from J, with 7 bases in between. The CDR3 covers 14 residues. The germline V gene has CDR1 LGHDT and CDR2 YNNKEL (reference sequence). The starting material was peripheral blood, obtained on day 0 of AZD1222 vaccination. This receptor was taken from an adult in good health. V gene TRBV3-1 (or the pseudogene TRBV3-2) combines with J gene TRBJ1-1; D is unclear. CDR3 residues: CASSQVAGNTEAFF. In DNA, the CDR3 is TGTGCCAGCAGCCAAGTCGCGGGGAACACTGAAGCTTTCTTT.